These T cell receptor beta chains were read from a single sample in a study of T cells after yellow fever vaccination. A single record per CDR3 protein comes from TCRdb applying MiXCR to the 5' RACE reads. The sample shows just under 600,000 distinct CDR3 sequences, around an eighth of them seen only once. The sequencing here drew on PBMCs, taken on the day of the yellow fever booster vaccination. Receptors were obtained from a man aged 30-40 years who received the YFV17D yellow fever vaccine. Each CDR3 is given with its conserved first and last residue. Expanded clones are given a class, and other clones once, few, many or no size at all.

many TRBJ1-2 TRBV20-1 CSAWDRGDYGYTF
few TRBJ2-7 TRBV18 CASSPRNSGSSYEQYF
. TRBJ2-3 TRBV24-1 CATLPGTDCTDTQYF
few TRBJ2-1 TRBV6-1 CASRLRQVSSYNEQFF
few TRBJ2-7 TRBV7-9 CASRAEGDEQYF
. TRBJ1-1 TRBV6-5 CASSYSSGTGRFEGTEAFF
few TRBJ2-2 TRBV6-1 CASGNGGYNTGELFF
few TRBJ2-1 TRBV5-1 CASSTTGVAYNEQFF
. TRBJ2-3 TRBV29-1 CSARRTSTDTQYF
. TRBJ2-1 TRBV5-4 CASSFTGGWEQFF
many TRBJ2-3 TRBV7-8 CASSKSGPSTDTQYF
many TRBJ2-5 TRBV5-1 CASWDLWETQYF
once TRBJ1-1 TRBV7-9 CASSPQQVGNSEAFF
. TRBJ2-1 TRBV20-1 CSAREPIASSYNEQFF
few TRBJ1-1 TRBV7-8 CASSAGQGASLRDTEAFF
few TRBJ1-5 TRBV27 CASRDRGLGSNQPQHF
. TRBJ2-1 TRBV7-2 CASRPTIRGLSYNEQFF
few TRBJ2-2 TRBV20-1 CSARGTSDAGELFF
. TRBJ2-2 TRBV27 CASSKPNTGELFF
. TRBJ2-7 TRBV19 CASSVRFGTYEQYF
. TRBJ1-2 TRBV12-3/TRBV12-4 CASSPGGQGGGYTF
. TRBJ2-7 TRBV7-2 CASMGGDGSFLYEQYF
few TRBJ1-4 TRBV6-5 CASSYDLAGTKKLFF
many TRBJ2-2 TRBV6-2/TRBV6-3 CASTIGGELFF
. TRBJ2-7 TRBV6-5 CASSYLKTGSYEQYF
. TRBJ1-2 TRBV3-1 CASSLSYRGGPYVYTF
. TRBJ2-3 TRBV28 CATSQRDPSTDTQYF
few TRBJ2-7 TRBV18 CASSPRRQTYEQYF
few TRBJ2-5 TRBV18 CASSPNRAEETQYF
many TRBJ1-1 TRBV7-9 CASSFEGRDTEAFF